These T cell receptor beta chains were read from a single sample in a study of shared clonotypes between healthy human individuals. TCRdb's table, derived via immunoSEQ multiplex PCR, lists solely in-frame clones and lacks some. The table lists more than 900,000 clones, 78% of them singletons. The sequencing sample was made of memory CD4+ T cells from PBMCs. The receptors here all came from a young man in good health. Some clones in this sample may be carry-over from other donors' samples. Both conserved end residues are part of each CDR3. A D gene is named only where the DNA matches it firmly. A clone size is listed for some rows: how often the clone was seen (once, few, many), or a class if it is expanded.

V gene	J gene	D gene	clone size	CDR3 DNA	CDR3 protein
TRBV5-1	TRBJ2-1	TRBD1	-	TGCGCCAGCAGCCCGGGGGACAGGGTCGTTAACAATGAGCAGTTCTTC	CASSPGDRVVNNEQFF
TRBV28	TRBJ2-2	-	-	TGTGCCAGCAGTGTGGCCCAAACGAACACCGGGGAGCTGTTTTTT	CASSVAQTNTGELFF
TRBV29-1	TRBJ2-7	TRBD1	-	TGCAGCGTTAGACAGGGGCACGAGCAGTACTTC	CSVRQGHEQYF
TRBV11-1	TRBJ2-1	-	-	TGTGCCAGCAGCTTAGTGTTCAAGAACAATGAGCAGTTCTTC	CASSLVFKNNEQFF
TRBV28	TRBJ2-7	-	-	TGTGCCAGCAGTCCACCCCGCACGCGCGAGCAGTACTTC	CASSPPRTREQYF
TRBV5-4	TRBJ2-7	TRBD1	-	TGTGCCAGCAGCTCTGGGACAGGGGAATGGGACGAGCAGTACTTC	CASSSGTGEWDEQYF
TRBV6-5	TRBJ2-7	-	-	TGTGCCAGCATTCACCTCGGGGCACCAGGAGTGGAGTACTTC	CASIHLGAPGVEYF
TRBV5-1	TRBJ2-2	TRBD1	-	TGCGCCAGCAGCTTCATTACAGGGGCAGGCGGGGAGCTGTTTTTT	CASSFITGAGGELFF
TRBV9	TRBJ1-4	-	-	TGTGCCAGCAGCCCAACCCAGGGACGGGATGAAAAACTGTTTTTT	CASSPTQGRDEKLFF
TRBV28	TRBJ2-7	-	-	TGTGCCAGCAGTTTATTCGACAGGACCCCCTACGAGCAGTACTTC	CASSLFDRTPYEQYF
TRBV21-1	TRBJ1-5	-	-	TGTGCCAGCACTAAGACCGGGGCTCAGGGCAGGTTGCGGGTGAGCAATCAGCCCCAGCATTTT	CASTKTGAQGRLRVSNQPQHF
TRBV10-1	TRBJ2-3	TRBD2	few	TGCGCCAGCAGTGAGCGAGGAAGGACTAGCGGCGGCACAGATACGCAGTATTTT	CASSERGRTSGGTDTQYF
TRBV5-1	TRBJ1-4	-	-	TGCGCCAGCAGCGGCGGGGGTGGACAAGGGGTAGGCGAAAAACTGTTTTTT	CASSGGGGQGVGEKLFF
TRBV27	TRBJ2-7	TRBD2	few	TGTGCCAGCAGTTTAAGGCCCGGACTAGCGGGGACCTACGAGCAGTACTTC	CASSLRPGLAGTYEQYF
TRBV5-1	TRBJ2-3	-	-	TGCGCCAGCAGCTCGAGGACACCTTTAGGGGATACGCAGTATTTT	CASSSRTPLGDTQYF
TRBV6-5	TRBJ2-3	TRBD2	-	TGTGCCAGCAGTTGGTCTAGCGGGAGGACAGATACGCAGTATTTT	CASSWSSGRTDTQYF
TRBV9	TRBJ1-1	-	-	TGTGCCAGCAGCGTAGACCGGGACACTGAAGCTTTCTTT	CASSVDRDTEAFF
TRBV27	TRBJ1-5	-	-	TGTGCCAGCAGTCCAGGATGGAGCAATCAGCCCCAGCATTTT	CASSPGWSNQPQHF
TRBV6-1	TRBJ1-2	TRBD1	few	TGTGCCAGCAGGGACAGGGGGCGAAGTGGCTACACCTTC	CASRDRGRSGYTF
TRBV11-2	TRBJ2-5	TRBD1	-	TGTGCCAGCAGCCATAATGACAGGGGGCGAGAGACCCAGTACTTC	CASSHNDRGRETQYF
TRBV6-1	TRBJ2-7	-	-	TGTGCCAGCAGTGAAGGGGGGCAGATCCACTACGAGCAGTACTTC	CASSEGGQIHYEQYF
TRBV5-1	TRBJ2-7	-	-	TGCGCCAGCAGCTTGGCCGGAAAGGTCTACGAGCAGTACTTC	CASSLAGKVYEQYF
TRBV30	TRBJ2-5	TRBD2	-	TGTGCCTGGAGGGTGGATGGACTAGCGGGAGAGACCCAGTACTTC	CAWRVDGLAGETQYF
TRBV4-1	TRBJ2-5	-	-	TGCGCCAGCAGCCAAGACCCCGGGACACGTAGGGAGGAGCAGTACTTC	CASSQDPGTRREEQYF
TRBV4-2	TRBJ2-3	TRBD2	-	TGTGCCAGCAGCCCAGCGGGAGCGGGATTCACAGATACGCAGTATTTT	CASSPAGAGFTDTQYF
TRBV7-8	TRBJ2-7	TRBD2	-	TGTGCCAGCACCCCTGCTGGCGGGAGAGCCTTGGAGCAGTACTTC	CASTPAGGRALEQYF
TRBV5-1	TRBJ2-1	TRBD2	-	TGCGCCAGCAGCTTGGGAATTAGCGGGAGGTACTCCTACAATGAGCAGTTCTTC	CASSLGISGRYSYNEQFF
TRBV28	TRBJ2-3	-	-	TGTGCCAGCAGTTGGGGTGTTAGCACAGATACGCAGTATTTT	CASSWGVSTDTQYF
TRBV28	TRBJ1-2	-	-	TGTGCCAGCAGTCAGGTCACATCTGGCTACACCTTC	CASSQVTSGYTF
TRBV4-1	TRBJ2-7	-	-	TGCGCCAGCAGCCAAGCCAATTGGTTGCAGTACTTC	CASSQANWLQYF
TRBV4-2	TRBJ1-2	TRBD1	-	TGTGCCAGCAGCCCCCTCTTGGACAGGGCTAACTATGGCTACACCTTC	CASSPLLDRANYGYTF
TRBV7-2	TRBJ2-7	-	-	TGTGCCAGCAGCTTAGCGGGGTCCCTCGAGCAGTACTTC	CASSLAGSLEQYF
TRBV5-1	TRBJ2-3	-	-	TGCGCCAGCAGCTTTTTGGACAGTCTCACAGATACGCAGTATTTT	CASSFLDSLTDTQYF
TRBV29-1	TRBJ1-2	-	-	TGCAGTGCCCTCGAGAGGGGCTCCTATGGCTACACCTTC	CSALERGSYGYTF
TRBV2	TRBJ2-1	TRBD2	few	TGTGCCAGCGGGAGACTAGCGGGCGAAGGGAATGAGCAGTTCTTC	CASGRLAGEGNEQFF
TRBV11-1	TRBJ2-7	TRBD1	once	TGTGCCAGCAGTTTACAGGGGATTTCCTACGAGCAGTACTTC	CASSLQGISYEQYF
TRBV28	TRBJ2-3	TRBD2	-	TGTGCCAGCAGCGCTCAGCGGGAGAGGAAAGATACGCAGTATTTT	CASSAQRERKDTQYF
TRBV5-6	TRBJ2-1	TRBD1	once	TGTGCCAGCAGCCCGACAGGGACAAACTACAATGAGCAGTTCTTC	CASSPTGTNYNEQFF
TRBV4-1	TRBJ1-1	-	-	TGCGCCAGCAGCCAGGGGGGACGGTTTACTGAAGCTTTCTTT	CASSQGGRFTEAFF
TRBV10-3	TRBJ1-1	TRBD1	few	TGTGCCATCAGACCGGGCACAGGGGCGGGGGATAGAACTGAAGCTTTCTTT	CAIRPGTGAGDRTEAFF
TRBV28	TRBJ2-5	-	-	TGTGCCAGCAGTCGGCAAGAGACCCAGTACTTC	CASSRQETQYF
TRBV6-6	TRBJ2-1	TRBD1	few	TGTGCCAGCAGCCTCGGGACAGGCGAGTACAATGAGCAGTTCTTC	CASSLGTGEYNEQFF
TRBV9	TRBJ2-7	TRBD1	-	TGTGCCAGCAGCTCCCGGGACAGGGACGAGCAGTACTTC	CASSSRDRDEQYF
TRBV27	TRBJ1-5	-	once	TGTGCCAGCAGTTTAAGGGGAACGGGGAATGAGGGCAATCAGCCCCAGCATTTT	CASSLRGTGNEGNQPQHF
TRBV28	TRBJ2-2	-	-	TGTGCCAGCAGTTTTACGAGTCCCGGGGAGCTGTTTTTT	CASSFTSPGELFF
TRBV2	TRBJ2-7	TRBD2	-	TGTGCCAGCGTTCGGACTAGCGGGAGCATAGGGGGCGAGCAGTACTTC	CASVRTSGSIGGEQYF
TRBV19	TRBJ2-7	-	-	TGTGCCAGTAGTCCAGTAGCCCTCGGGCCCCGCTCCTACGAGCAGTACTTC	CASSPVALGPRSYEQYF
TRBV11-2	TRBJ2-2	-	-	TGTGCCAGCAGCCGCCGGGGGGAGCTGTTTTTT	CASSRRGELFF